Below are 18 T cell receptor beta chains sequenced from a single sample in a study of cytomegalovirus exposure and HLA in healthy donors. PCR used 60 Vbeta primers and 13 Jbeta primers. Method: immunoSEQ multiplex PCR; TCRdb's copy keeps in-frame clones and lacks some. This repertoire includes more than 60,000 clones. The sequenced sample consisted of PBMCs. The receptors derive from a boy aged 5 to 17 in good health and CMV-seronegative.

The genes are TRBV7-9 and TRBJ2-2; 12 bases agree with TRBD1. With V trimmed by 3 bases and J by 6 bases, 5 bases remained unmatched. This CDR3 contains 16 residues. Germline V gene data show CDR1 as SEHNR and CDR2 as FQNEAQ (reference sequence). The CDR3 bases are TGTGCCAGCAGCTTCGGGGGACAGGGGGCCGCCGGGGAGCTGTTTTTT. Translated: CASSFGGQGAAGELFF.

The chain uses TRBV7-2 and TRBJ1-5; D is undetermined. Germline V lookup: CDR1 SGHTA, CDR2 FQGNSA. V lost 5 bases and J 3 bases, leaving 17 bases between the germline ends. The CDR3 is 16 residues long. CDR3 amino acids: CASSASGGAINQPQHF. CDR3 in DNA: TGTGCCAGCAGCGCCTCCGGCGGCGCTATCAATCAGCCCCAGCATTTT.

The chain recombines TRBV28 with TRBJ1-2; D possibly corresponds to TRBD1 (5 bases). CDR3 length: 13 amino acids. Trimming stripped 8 bases from V and 4 bases from J, with 14 bases between. The germline gives CDR1 MDHEN, CDR2 SYDVKM. The CDR3 here is CASLTGLTYGYTF. Written as DNA, the CDR3 is TGTGCCAGCCTGACGGGACTAACCTATGGCTACACCTTC.

This rearrangement joins TRBV9 to TRBJ2-7, with D possibly being TRBD2 (5 bases). The V gene lost 4 bases and the J gene lost 4 bases, with 15 bases spanning the gap. In germline, CDR1 is SGDLS, CDR2 YYNGEE. This CDR3 is built from 14 residues. CDR3 sequence: CASSPRLAEYEQYF. The CDR3, as DNA: TGTGCCAGCAGCCCCCGCCTAGCAGAGTACGAGCAGTACTTC.

The genes are TRBV7-9 and TRBJ1-5, with D unclear. CDR1 is SEHNR and CDR2 is FQNEAQ in the germline V gene (reference sequence). This CDR3 contains 9 residues. V was trimmed by 8 bases and J by 9 bases, leaving 5 bases between them. The CDR3 sequence is CASGGPQHF. CDR3 nucleotides: TGTGCCAGCGGAGGGCCCCAGCATTTT.

In nucleotides, the CDR3 is TGTGCCAGCAGCGGACAGGGGAGGAAGAACACTGAAGCTTTCTTT. Amino acid sequence: CASSGQGRKNTEAFF. The gene calls are TRBV14 and TRBJ1-1, with 9 bases aligning to TRBD1. Germline V gene lookup returns CDR1 SGHDN and CDR2 FVKESK. CDR3 size: 15 residues. V lost 5 bases to trimming and J lost 1 base; unmatched junction nucleotides: 5.

This CDR3 reads CASSIFHRTGETTQYF. CDR3 sequence (DNA): TGTGCCAGTAGTATCTTTCACCGGACAGGGGAGACGACCCAGTACTTC. The chain combines TRBV19 with TRBJ2-5; TRBD1 agrees at 9 bases. The CDR3 has 16 residues. Germline CDR1 and CDR2: LNHDA and SQIVND (reference sequence). The V segment lost 3 bases and the J segment 7 bases; nucleotides outside the gene matches: 12.

The chain is built from TRBV5-5 and TRBJ2-1; 8 bases line up with TRBD2. With V trimmed by 0 bases and J by 9 bases, 11 bases remained unmatched. The CDR3 loop spans 16 amino acids. Germline CDR1 and CDR2: SGHKS and YYEKEE (reference sequence). CDR3 sequence (DNA): TGTGCCAGCAGCTTGGGTGCGGGAGGAGTGGTGGGTGAGCAGTTCTTC. Amino acid sequence: CASSLGAGGVVGEQFF.

The genes are TRBV5-1 and TRBJ2-7; D gene uncertain. V was shortened by 0 bases and J by 3 bases, with 7 bases between the two germline ends. This CDR3 contains 13 residues. Looked up from germline, CDR1 is SGHRS and CDR2 is YFSETQ. The CDR3 spells CASSLASDYEQYF. The CDR3 DNA sequence: TGCGCCAGCAGCTTGGCCAGCGACTACGAGCAGTACTTC.

This sequence joins TRBV5-8 and TRBJ2-7; 8 bases are a match to TRBD2. After removal of 1 base from V and 2 bases from J, the junction contained 11 bases not matched to a gene. CDR1 is SGHTS, CDR2 YDEGEE, per germline. The CDR3 has 17 residues. The CDR3 sequence is CASSLTVTSGLAYEQYF. The CDR3 DNA sequence: TGTGCCAGCAGCTTGACGGTTACTAGCGGCCTCGCCTACGAGCAGTACTTC.

V usage is TRBV2 and J usage is TRBJ2-5, with D maybe TRBD1 (6 bases). This CDR3 is built from 18 residues. CDR1 and CDR2 (germline): SNHLY, FYNNEI. V dropped 6 bases and J dropped 4 bases, with 27 bases sitting between them. CDR3 DNA sequence: TGTGCCAGCAGGACCCCTCCCCGAGGCAGGGGTGGTTCAGAGACCCAGTACTTC. This codes for CASRTPPRGRGGSETQYF.

The rearrangement joins TRBV6-5 to TRBJ2-7; 9 bases are a match to TRBD1. Trimming cost V 6 bases and J 3 bases; bases outside gene matches: 6. Germline V gene sequence: CDR1 MNHEY, CDR2 SVGAGI. CDR3 length: 14 amino acids. The CDR3 DNA reads as TGTGCCAGCAGCCACGGGACAGGGAACTACGAGCAGTACTTC. It encodes CASSHGTGNYEQYF.

This chain uses TRBV19 with TRBJ1-5; 8 nucleotides align to TRBD1. The CDR3 spans 12 residues. The J segment lost 6 bases and the V segment lost 10 bases, leaving 5 bases of the junction unmatched. Germline V gives CDR1 LNHDA, CDR2 SQIVND (reference sequence). CDR3: CATSGGRQPQHF. DNA for the CDR3: TGTGCCACCTCAGGGGGCCGTCAGCCCCAGCATTTT.

The V gene is TRBV7-9, the J gene TRBJ2-7, with 7 bases matching TRBD2. Per the germline V gene, CDR1 is SEHNR and CDR2 is FQNEAQ (reference sequence). Unmatched junction bases numbered 8, after V lost 3 bases and J lost 3 bases. The length of the CDR3 is 15 residues. This CDR3 reads CASSFISGENYEQYF. DNA of the CDR3: TGTGCCAGCAGCTTTATAAGCGGGGAGAACTACGAGCAGTACTTC.

The CDR3 loop is CASSQVRGLGTGPQHF. The CDR3 DNA is TGCGCCAGCAGCCAAGTCAGAGGGCTCGGAACGGGGCCCCAGCATTTT. The chain is built from TRBV4-1 and TRBJ1-5; no definite D call. Trimming removed 1 base from V and 9 bases from J, with 19 bases in between. The CDR3 has 16 residues. The germline gives CDR1 MGHRA, CDR2 YSYEKL.

V and J are TRBV6-6 and TRBJ2-3, with 11 nucleotides matching TRBD2. J gave up 5 bases and V 2 bases, and 6 bases lay outside the gene matches. The CDR3 loop spans 16 amino acids. Germline values: CDR1 MNHNY, CDR2 SVGAGI (reference sequence). The CDR3 bases are TGTGCCAGCAGTTACACCGGACTAGCGGGCGTAGATACGCAGTATTTT. It encodes CASSYTGLAGVDTQYF.

The gene calls are TRBV29-1 and TRBJ2-1, with no clear D. CDR3 length: 15 residues. Trimming took off 5 bases at V and 2 bases at J, with 16 bases between the two ends. The germline V gene has CDR1 SQVTM and CDR2 ANQGSEA. The CDR3 DNA reads as TGCAGCGTTCAATTGATGGGCGACCCCTACAATGAGCAGTTCTTC. Encoded protein: CSVQLMGDPYNEQFF.

The chain joins TRBV18 to TRBJ1-5; a possible D gene is TRBD1 (5 bases). Deletions cut 3 bases from V and 8 bases from J, with 17 bases between. Germline CDR1 reads KGHSH; CDR2 reads LQKENI. This CDR3 region has 15 residues. The CDR3 nucleotides read TGTGCCAGCTCACCGCGGGACCCTAGCGGGGAGCCCCAGCATTTT. Its translation is CASSPRDPSGEPQHF. The entire variable domain, with the rest obtained from reference TRBV18 and TRBJ1-5, is as follows: NAGVMQNPRHLVRRRGQEARLRCSPMKGHSHVYWYRQLPEEGLKFMVYLQKENIIDESGMPKERFSAEFPKEGPSILRIQQVVRGDSAAYFCASSPRDPSGEPQHFGDGTRLSIL.